These 15 T cell receptor beta chains were all obtained from the same sample, sequenced in a study of cytomegalovirus exposure and HLA in healthy donors. Researchers ran the PCR with 60 Vbeta and 13 Jbeta primers. Profiling relied on immunoSEQ multiplex PCR, and the TCRdb table lists in-frame clones only, not all of them. This sample carries approximately 110,000 clones, 70% of them seen once, and the ten largest clones take around 9.9%. The sample taken for sequencing was PBMCs. The receptors come from a man aged 40-55 years in good health and CMV-seropositive.

The chain has TRBV10-1 and TRBJ2-2; D is perhaps TRBD2 (5 bases). The CDR3 sequence is 15 residues long. From germline, CDR1 is WNHNN and CDR2 SYGVQD (reference sequence). Trimming pared 0 bases from V and 5 bases from J, leaving 10 bases between. The CDR3 coding sequence is TGCGCCAGCAGTGAGTCGGCTAGCCCAACCGGGGAGCTGTTTTTT. As protein: CASSESASPTGELFF.

V gene TRBV5-8 combines with J gene TRBJ1-5, with 11 bases fitting TRBD1. In germline, CDR1 is SGHTS, CDR2 YDEGEE. The CDR3 covers 16 residues. Unmatched junction bases numbered 3, after V lost 3 bases and J lost 1 base. This chain's CDR3 is CASSWTGGASNQPQHF. The CDR3 bases are TGTGCCAGCAGCTGGACAGGGGGCGCGAGCAATCAGCCCCAGCATTTT.

CDR3 loop: CASSVGSGGGETQYF. The CDR3 coding sequence is TGTGCCAGCAGCGTAGGATCGGGAGGTGGAGAGACCCAGTACTTC. This chain links TRBV9 with TRBJ2-5, with TRBD2 identical over 7 bases. The CDR3 consists of 15 residues. V trimming: 0 bases; J trimming: 4 bases; junction bases outside the gene matches: 6. The V gene's germline CDR1 is SGDLS and CDR2 YYNGEE.

The rearrangement links TRBV6-4 to TRBJ1-4, with a tentative D call TRBD1 (5 bases). Germline CDR1 is MRHNA and CDR2 is SNTAGT. The CDR3 has 13 amino acids. Trimming removed 5 bases from V and 8 bases from J, with 12 bases in between. The CDR3 coding sequence is TGTGCCAGCAGTAGGGAAACAGGCGAAAAACTGTTTTTT. Protein: CASSRETGEKLFF.

The chain links TRBV6-5 to TRBJ2-5; 7 bases align to TRBD1. In germline, CDR1 is MNHEY, CDR2 SVGAGI. V dropped 6 bases and J dropped 5; count of bases not matched to a gene: 6. The CDR3 has 13 residues. The CDR3 loop reads CASRRGQRETQYF. The CDR3 DNA sequence: TGTGCCAGCAGGAGGGGACAGAGGGAGACCCAGTACTTC.

This clone showed up just a few times. The chain joins TRBV5-5 to TRBJ1-1; 9 bases align to TRBD1. Germline V CDR1 and CDR2: SGHKS, YYEKEE (reference sequence). The CDR3 runs to 15 residues. J was trimmed by 4 bases and V by 0 bases; bases with no gene match: 4. As DNA, the CDR3 is TGTGCCAGCAGCTTGGGGCCGGGACAGGGCACTGAAGCTTTCTTT. Residues: CASSLGPGQGTEAFF.

This chain connects TRBV6-1 to TRBJ1-1; possibly TRBD1 for D (6 bases). The V gene's germline CDR1 is MNHNS and CDR2 SASEGT. CDR3 length: 15 residues. The V end lost 5 bases, the J end lost 4 bases, and 17 bases lay between the germline ends. This CDR3 is CASSPRGGEVTEAFF. The CDR3 DNA is TGTGCCAGCAGTCCAAGGGGGGGGGAGGTCACTGAAGCTTTCTTT.

V and J are TRBV11-3 and TRBJ2-7; 10 nucleotides match TRBD2. The CDR3 is 15 residues long. With V trimmed by 5 bases and J by 3 bases, 7 bases remained unmatched. The germline V gene has CDR1 SGHNT and CDR2 YENEEA. The CDR3 sequence: CASSPGTSDIYEQYF. The CDR3, as DNA: TGTGCCAGCAGCCCCGGGACTAGCGATATCTACGAGCAGTACTTC. Full variable domain (missing parts from reference TRBV11-3 and TRBJ2-7): EAGVVQSPRYKIIEKKQPVAFWCNPISGHNTLYWYLQNLGQGPELLIRYENEEAVDDSQLPKDRFSAERLKGVDSTLKIQPAELGDSAVYLCASSPGTSDIYEQYFGPGTRLTVT.

This chain joins TRBV28 and TRBJ2-3; no reliable D call. The length of the CDR3 is 13 residues. Germline CDR1 and CDR2: MDHEN and SYDVKM. Trimming left V 1 base short and J 6 bases short, with 8 bases between. CDR3 residues: CASSLSTGDTQYF. DNA of the CDR3: TGTGCCAGCAGTTTATCGACCGGGGATACGCAGTATTTT.

Only one count was recorded for this clone. The V gene is TRBV5-4, the J gene TRBJ2-5; 8 nucleotides match TRBD1. Germline CDR1 and CDR2: SGHNT and YYREEE (reference sequence). Trimming at V came to 4 bases and at J to 2 bases, leaving 13 bases not matched to a gene. The CDR3 runs to 17 residues. Here the CDR3 DNA reads TGTGCCAGCAGCCCCTGGCCAGGGACAGGCGTGCAAGAGACCCAGTACTTC. Translated: CASSPWPGTGVQETQYF.

Of note for this clone: A far bigger clonotype differs at one base, so this is likely a read error. This sample also contains other DNA sequences that code for the same CDR3. The gene calls are TRBV5-1 and TRBJ1-1; the D gene is possibly TRBD1 (5 bases). With 0 bases removed from V and 11 bases from J, the gap between germline ends came to 14 bases. Germline V CDR1 and CDR2: SGHRS, YFSETQ. CDR3 length: 13 amino acids. DNA of the CDR3: TGCGCCAGCAGCTTGGCGGGGGTGGGGGAGGCTTTCTTT. It is translated as CASSLAGVGEAFF.

The V and J genes are TRBV19 and TRBJ2-1; D is uncertain. The CDR3 has 15 residues. Trimming took 3 bases from V and 0 from J, leaving 9 bases between them. From germline, CDR1 is LNHDA and CDR2 SQIVND (reference sequence). This chain's CDR3 is CASSITRSSYNEQFF. DNA for the CDR3: TGTGCCAGTAGTATTACACGGAGCTCCTACAATGAGCAGTTCTTC.

This clone showed up just a few times. This rearrangement joins TRBV6-5 to TRBJ1-4; TRBD1 is a possible D gene (6 bases). In germline, CDR1 is MNHEY, CDR2 SVGAGI. The germline V and J ends were trimmed by 5 bases and 7 bases, with 11 bases remaining between them. CDR3 length equals 13 residues. CDR3 sequence: CASSALGAEKLFF. The CDR3 nucleotides are TGTGCCAGCAGTGCTTTGGGGGCTGAAAAACTGTTTTTT.

This chain links TRBV7-6 with TRBJ2-5; TRBD2 agrees at 8 bases. The germline V gene encodes CDR1 SGHVS and CDR2 FNYEAQ. The CDR3 loop spans 15 amino acids. Germline trimming cut 1 base from V and 5 bases from J; bases unmatched to any gene: 6. CDR3 residues: CASSLEPGLGETQYF. DNA for the CDR3: TGTGCCAGCAGCTTAGAACCGGGACTAGGGGAGACCCAGTACTTC. Using reference TRBV7-6 and TRBJ2-5 for the parts outside the CDR3, the full variable domain is GAGVSQSPRYKVTKRGQDVALRCDPISGHVSLYWYRQALGQGPEFLTYFNYEAQQDKSGLPNDRFSAERPEGSISTLTIQRTEQRDSAMYRCASSLEPGLGETQYFGPGTRLLVL.

This clone was seen just once. This chain's CDR3 is CASSELAGADTQYF. The CDR3 bases are TGTGCCAGCAGTGAATTGGCCGGGGCAGATACGCAGTATTTT. The chain joins TRBV2 to TRBJ2-3, with D maybe TRBD2 (5 bases). CDR1 SNHLY and CDR2 FYNNEI come from the germline V gene. Trimming took 2 bases from V and 4 from J, leaving 10 bases between them. There are 14 residues in the CDR3.